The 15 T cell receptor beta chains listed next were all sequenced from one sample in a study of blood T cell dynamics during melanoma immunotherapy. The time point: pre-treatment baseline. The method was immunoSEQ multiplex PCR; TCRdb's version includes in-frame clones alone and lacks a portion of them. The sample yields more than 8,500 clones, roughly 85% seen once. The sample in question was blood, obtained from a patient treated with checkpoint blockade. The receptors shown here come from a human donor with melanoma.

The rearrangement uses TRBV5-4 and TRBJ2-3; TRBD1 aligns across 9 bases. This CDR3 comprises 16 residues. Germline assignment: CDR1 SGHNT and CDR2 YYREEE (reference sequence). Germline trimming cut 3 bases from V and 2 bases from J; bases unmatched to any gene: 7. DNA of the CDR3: TGTGCCAGCAGCTCCCCGGGACAGGGAGTCACAGATACGCAGTATTTT. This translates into CASSSPGQGVTDTQYF.

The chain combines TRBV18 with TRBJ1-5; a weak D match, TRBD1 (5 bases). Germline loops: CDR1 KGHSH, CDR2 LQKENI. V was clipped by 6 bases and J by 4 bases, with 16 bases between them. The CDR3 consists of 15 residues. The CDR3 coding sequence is TGTGCCAGCTCTCTAGACCAGGGTATTAATCAGCCCCAGCATTTT. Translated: CASSLDQGINQPQHF.

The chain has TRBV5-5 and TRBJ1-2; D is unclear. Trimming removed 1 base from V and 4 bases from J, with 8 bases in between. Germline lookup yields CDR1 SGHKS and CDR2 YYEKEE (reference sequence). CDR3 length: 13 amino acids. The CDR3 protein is CASSLQTTYGYTF. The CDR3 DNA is TGTGCCAGCAGCTTGCAAACCACCTATGGCTACACCTTC.

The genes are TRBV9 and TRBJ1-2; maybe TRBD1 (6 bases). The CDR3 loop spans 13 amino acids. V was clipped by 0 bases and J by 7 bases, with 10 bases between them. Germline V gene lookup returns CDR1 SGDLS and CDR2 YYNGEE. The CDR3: CASSVGQVGGYTF. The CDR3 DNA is TGTGCCAGCAGCGTAGGACAGGTTGGTGGCTACACCTTC.

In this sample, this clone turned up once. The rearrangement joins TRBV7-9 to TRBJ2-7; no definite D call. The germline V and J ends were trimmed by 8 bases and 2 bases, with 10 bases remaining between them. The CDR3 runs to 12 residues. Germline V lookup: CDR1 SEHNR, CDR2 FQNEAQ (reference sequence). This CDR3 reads CASGRHPYEQYF. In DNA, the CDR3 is TGTGCCAGCGGTAGGCACCCCTACGAGCAGTACTTC.

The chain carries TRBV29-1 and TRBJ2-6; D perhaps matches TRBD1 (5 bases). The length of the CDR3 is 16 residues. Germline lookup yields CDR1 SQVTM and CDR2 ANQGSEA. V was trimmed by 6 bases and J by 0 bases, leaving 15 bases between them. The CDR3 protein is CSVNNYDSSGANVLTF. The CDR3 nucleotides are TGCAGCGTCAATAATTACGACAGCTCTGGGGCCAACGTCCTGACTTTC.

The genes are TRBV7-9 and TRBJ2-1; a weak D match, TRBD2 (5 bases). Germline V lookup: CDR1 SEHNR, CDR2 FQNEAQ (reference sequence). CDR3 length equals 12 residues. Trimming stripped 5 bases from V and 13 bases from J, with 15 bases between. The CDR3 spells CASSHDRTEQFF. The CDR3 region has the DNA TGTGCCAGCAGCCATGACCGGACTGAACAGTTCTTC. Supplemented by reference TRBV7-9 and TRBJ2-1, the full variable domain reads DTGVSQNPRHKITKRGQNVTFRCDPISEHNRLYWYRQTLGQGPEFLTYFQNEAQLEKSRLLSDRFSAERPKGSFSTLEIQRTEQGDSAMYLCASSHDRTEQFFGPGTRLTVL.

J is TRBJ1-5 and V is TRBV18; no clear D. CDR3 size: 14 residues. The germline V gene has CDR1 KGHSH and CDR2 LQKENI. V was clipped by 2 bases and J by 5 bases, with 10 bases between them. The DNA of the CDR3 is TGTGCCAGCTCACCAGGGTATACAGATCAGCCCCAGCATTTT. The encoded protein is CASSPGYTDQPQHF.

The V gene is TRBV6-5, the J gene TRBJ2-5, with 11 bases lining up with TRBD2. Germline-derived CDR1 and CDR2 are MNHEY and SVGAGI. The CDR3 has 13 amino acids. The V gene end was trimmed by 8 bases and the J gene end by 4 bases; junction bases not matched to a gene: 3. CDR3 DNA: TGTGCCAGCTCCGGACTAGCGGGAGAGACCCAGTACTTC. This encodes CASSGLAGETQYF.

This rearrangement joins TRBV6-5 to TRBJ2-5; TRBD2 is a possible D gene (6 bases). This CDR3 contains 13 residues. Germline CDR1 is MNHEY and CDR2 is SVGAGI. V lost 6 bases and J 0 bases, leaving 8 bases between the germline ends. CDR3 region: CASRRDYQETQYF. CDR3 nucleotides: TGTGCCAGCAGAAGGGACTACCAAGAGACCCAGTACTTC.

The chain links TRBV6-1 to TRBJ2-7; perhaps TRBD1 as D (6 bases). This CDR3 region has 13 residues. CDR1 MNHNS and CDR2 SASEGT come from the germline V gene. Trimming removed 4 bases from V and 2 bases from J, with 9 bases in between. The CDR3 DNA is TGTGCCAGCAGTGGACAGGCCGCCTACGAGCAGTACTTC. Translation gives CASSGQAAYEQYF.

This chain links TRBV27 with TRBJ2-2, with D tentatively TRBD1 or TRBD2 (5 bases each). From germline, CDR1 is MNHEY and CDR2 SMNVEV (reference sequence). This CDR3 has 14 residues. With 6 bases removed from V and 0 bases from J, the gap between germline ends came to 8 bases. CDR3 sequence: CASRGTTNTGELFF. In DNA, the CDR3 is TGTGCCAGCAGAGGGACGACGAACACCGGGGAGCTGTTTTTT.

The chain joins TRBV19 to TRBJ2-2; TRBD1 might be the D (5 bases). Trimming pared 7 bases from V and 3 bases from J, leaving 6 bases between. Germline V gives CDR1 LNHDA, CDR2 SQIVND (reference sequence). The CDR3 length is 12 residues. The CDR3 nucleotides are TGTGCCAGTAAGGGGTACACCGGGGAGCTGTTTTTT. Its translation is CASKGYTGELFF.

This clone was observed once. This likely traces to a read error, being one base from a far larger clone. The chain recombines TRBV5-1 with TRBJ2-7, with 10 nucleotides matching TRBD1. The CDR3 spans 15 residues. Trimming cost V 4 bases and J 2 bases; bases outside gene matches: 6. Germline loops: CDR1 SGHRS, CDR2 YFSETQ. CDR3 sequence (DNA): TGCGCCAGCAGCATCCGAGGACAGGGGGCCTACGAGCAGTACTTC. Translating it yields CASSIRGQGAYEQYF.

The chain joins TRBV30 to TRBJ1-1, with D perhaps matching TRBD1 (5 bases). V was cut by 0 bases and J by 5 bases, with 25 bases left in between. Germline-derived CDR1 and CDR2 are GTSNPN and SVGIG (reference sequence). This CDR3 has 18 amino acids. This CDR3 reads CAWSVRDRAIVGGTEAFF. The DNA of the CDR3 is TGTGCCTGGAGTGTACGAGACAGAGCAATTGTTGGGGGGACTGAAGCTTTCTTT.